This T cell receptor beta chain was sequenced for a study of blood T cells in healthy people across ages. This clonotype was seen ten or more times. The authors ran a second PCR of 7 to 11 cycles using a sample-barcoded 5' primer and a J-beta primer mix. From each sample, at least 2.5 million paired-end reads containing CDR3 were obtained. TCRdb processed the 5' RACE reads anew with MiXCR; each CDR3 protein has one entry. This sample yields about 1.4 million distinct CDR3 sequences, of which around 59% are seen a single time; over 6.5% belongs to the top ten. The sample consisted of blood. This sequence originates from a man aged 18 to 29 in good health.

The CDR3: CASSPQGWDEQFF. CDR3 DNA sequence: TGTGCCAGCAGTCCTCAGGGGTGGGATGAGCAGTTCTTC. The genes are TRBV25-1 and TRBJ2-1; perhaps TRBD1 as D (6 bases). The CDR3 runs to 13 residues. Germline-derived CDR1 and CDR2 are MGHDK and SYGVNS. V dropped 5 bases and J dropped 8 bases, with 13 bases sitting between them.